Given below is one TCR beta chain in context. What it recognizes is unknown. The CDR3 sequence is 15 residues long. The V and J ends lost 0 bases and 5 bases respectively, with 14 bases between them. Germline V gives CDR1 SGDLS, CDR2 YYNGEE. This entry is derived from a study of identifying expanded T cells in peripheral blood. Assay used: immunoSEQ multiplex PCR; TCRdb lists only in-frame clones, some missing. The table has about 110,000 clones, 88% seen once; the top ten hold just under 8.5%. Findings of the study overall: Differentially abundant clones: roughly 1.2 between replicates, 16.4 at roughly 15 days, over 18 at four.

Sequenced: blood. This receptor was obtained from a person between 18 and 75 years old in good health. The gene calls are TRBV9 and TRBJ2-5; D is unclear. In DNA, the CDR3 is TGTGCCAGCAGCGTAGATGCTCGGCTGGGTGAGACCCAGTACTTC. Amino acid sequence: CASSVDARLGETQYF.